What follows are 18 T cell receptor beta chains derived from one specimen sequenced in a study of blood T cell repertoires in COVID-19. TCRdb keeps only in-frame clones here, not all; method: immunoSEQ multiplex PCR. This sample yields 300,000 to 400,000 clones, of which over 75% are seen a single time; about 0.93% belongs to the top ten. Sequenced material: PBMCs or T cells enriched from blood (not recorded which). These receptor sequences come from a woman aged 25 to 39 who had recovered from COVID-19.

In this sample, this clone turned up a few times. The CDR3 DNA is TGTGCCAGCAGGCCACACACTAGCGGGGCCTACAATGAGCAGTTCTTC. It encodes CASRPHTSGAYNEQFF. The chain couples TRBV27 to TRBJ2-1; 10 bases map to TRBD2. Per germline, CDR1 MNHEY and CDR2 SMNVEV (reference sequence). This CDR3 contains 16 residues. Trimming took 6 bases from V and 2 from J; bases not matched to a gene: 7.

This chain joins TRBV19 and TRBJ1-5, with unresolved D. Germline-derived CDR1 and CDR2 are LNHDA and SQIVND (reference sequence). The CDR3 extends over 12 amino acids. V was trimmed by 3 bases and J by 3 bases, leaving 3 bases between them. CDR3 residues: CASSIINQPQHF. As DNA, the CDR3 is TGTGCCAGTAGTATCATCAATCAGCCCCAGCATTTT.

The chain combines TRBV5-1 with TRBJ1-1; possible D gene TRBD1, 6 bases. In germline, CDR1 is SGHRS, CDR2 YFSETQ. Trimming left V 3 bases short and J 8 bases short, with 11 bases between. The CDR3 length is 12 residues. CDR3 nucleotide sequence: TGCGCCAGCAGCTACTCCGGGACAGAAGCTTTCTTT. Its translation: CASSYSGTEAFF.

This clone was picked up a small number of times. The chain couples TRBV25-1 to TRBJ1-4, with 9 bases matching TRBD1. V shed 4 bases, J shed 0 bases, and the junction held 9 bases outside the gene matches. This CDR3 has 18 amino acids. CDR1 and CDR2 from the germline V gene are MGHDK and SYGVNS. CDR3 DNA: TGTGCCAGCAGTGTCATACAGGGGGCAGTTGCAACTAATGAAAAACTGTTTTTT. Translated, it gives CASSVIQGAVATNEKLFF.

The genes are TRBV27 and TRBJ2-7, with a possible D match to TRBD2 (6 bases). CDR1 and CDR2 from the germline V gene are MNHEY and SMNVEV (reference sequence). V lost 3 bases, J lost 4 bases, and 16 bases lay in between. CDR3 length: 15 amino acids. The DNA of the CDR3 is TGTGCCAGCAGTTTTCGGCCGGGACTGCAATACGAGCAGTACTTC. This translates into CASSFRPGLQYEQYF.

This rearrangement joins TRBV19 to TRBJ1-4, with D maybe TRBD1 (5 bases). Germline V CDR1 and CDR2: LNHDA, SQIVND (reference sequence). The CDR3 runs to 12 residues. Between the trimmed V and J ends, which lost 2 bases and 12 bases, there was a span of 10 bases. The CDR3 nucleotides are TGTGCCAGTAGTATAAGATCCAGGGAACTGTTTTTT. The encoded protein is CASSIRSRELFF.

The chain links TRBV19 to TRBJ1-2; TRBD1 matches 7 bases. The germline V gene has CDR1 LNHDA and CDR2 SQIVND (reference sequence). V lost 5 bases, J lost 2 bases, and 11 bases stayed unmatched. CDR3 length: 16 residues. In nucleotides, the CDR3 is TGTGCCAGTAGTCGTCCCGGGACAGTCCTCAACTATGGCTACACCTTC. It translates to CASSRPGTVLNYGYTF. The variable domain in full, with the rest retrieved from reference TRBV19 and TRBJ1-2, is DGGITQSPKYLFRKEGQNVTLSCEQNLNHDAMYWYRQDPGQGLRLIYYSQIVNDFQKGDIAEGYSVSREKKESFPLTVTSAQKNPTAFYLCASSRPGTVLNYGYTFGSGTRLTVV.

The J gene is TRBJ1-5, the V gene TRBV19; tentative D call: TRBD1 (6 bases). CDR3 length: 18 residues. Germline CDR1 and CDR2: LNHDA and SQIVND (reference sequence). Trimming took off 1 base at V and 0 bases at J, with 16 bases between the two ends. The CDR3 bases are TGTGCCAGTAGTATAGTCCACTCCACAGGGATTAGCAATCAGCCCCAGCATTTT. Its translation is CASSIVHSTGISNQPQHF.

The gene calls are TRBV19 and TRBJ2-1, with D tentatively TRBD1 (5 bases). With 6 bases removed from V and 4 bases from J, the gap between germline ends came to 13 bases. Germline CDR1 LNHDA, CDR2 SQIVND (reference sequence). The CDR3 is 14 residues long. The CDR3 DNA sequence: TGTGCCAGTAGCAGGGATTGGTCTTACAATGAGCAGTTCTTC. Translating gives CASSRDWSYNEQFF.

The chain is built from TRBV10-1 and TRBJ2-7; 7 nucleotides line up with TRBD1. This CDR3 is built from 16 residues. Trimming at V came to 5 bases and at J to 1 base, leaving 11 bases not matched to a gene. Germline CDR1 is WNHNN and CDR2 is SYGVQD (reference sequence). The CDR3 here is CASSSEGTDSSYEQYF. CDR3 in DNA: TGCGCCAGCAGTTCCGAGGGGACAGACAGTTCCTACGAGCAGTACTTC.

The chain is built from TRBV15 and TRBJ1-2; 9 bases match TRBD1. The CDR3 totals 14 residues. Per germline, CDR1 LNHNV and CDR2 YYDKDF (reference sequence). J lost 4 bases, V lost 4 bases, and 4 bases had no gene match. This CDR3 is CATSTGQGGYGYTF. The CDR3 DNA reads TGTGCCACCAGCACGGGACAGGGAGGCTATGGCTACACCTTC.

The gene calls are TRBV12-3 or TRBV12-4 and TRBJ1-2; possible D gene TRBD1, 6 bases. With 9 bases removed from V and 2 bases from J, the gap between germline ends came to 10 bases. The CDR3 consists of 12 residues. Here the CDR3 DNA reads TGTGCCAGTAACGGACAGAACTATGGCTACACCTTC. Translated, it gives CASNGQNYGYTF.

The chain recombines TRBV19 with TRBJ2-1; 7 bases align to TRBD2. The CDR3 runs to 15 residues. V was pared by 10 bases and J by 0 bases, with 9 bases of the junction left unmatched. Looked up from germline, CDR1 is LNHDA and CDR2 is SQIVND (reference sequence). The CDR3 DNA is TGTGCCACCAGGTGGGGAGGGGTCTCCTACAATGAGCAGTTCTTC. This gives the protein CATRWGGVSYNEQFF.

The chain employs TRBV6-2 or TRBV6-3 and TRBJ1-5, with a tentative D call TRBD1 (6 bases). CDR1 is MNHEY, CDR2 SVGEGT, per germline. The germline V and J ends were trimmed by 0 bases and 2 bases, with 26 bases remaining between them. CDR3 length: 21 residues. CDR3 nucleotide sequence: TGTGCCAGCAGTTACTCGATGGGGCAGGGGACCGGCCCTTCTGGCAATCAGCCCCAGCATTTT. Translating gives CASSYSMGQGTGPSGNQPQHF.

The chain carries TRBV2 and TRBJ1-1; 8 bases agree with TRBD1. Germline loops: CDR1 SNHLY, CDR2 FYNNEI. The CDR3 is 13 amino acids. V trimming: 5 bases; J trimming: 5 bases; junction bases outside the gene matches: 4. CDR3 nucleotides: TGTGCCAGCAGTTTACAGGGGGAAACTGAAGCTTTCTTT. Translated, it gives CASSLQGETEAFF.

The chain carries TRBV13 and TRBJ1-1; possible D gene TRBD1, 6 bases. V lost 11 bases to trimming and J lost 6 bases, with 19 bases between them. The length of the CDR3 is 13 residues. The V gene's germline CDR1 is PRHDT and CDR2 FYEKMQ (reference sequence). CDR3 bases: TGTGCCTCGGGGGGCAGGTCCGGGGCTGAAGCTTTCTTT. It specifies CASGGRSGAEAFF.

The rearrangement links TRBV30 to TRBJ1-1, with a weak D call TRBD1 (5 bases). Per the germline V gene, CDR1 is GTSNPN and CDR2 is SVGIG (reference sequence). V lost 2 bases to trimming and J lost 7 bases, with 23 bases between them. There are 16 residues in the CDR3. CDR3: CAWSSIPPGLSGEAFF. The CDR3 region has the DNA TGTGCCTGGAGTTCTATACCGCCGGGACTGAGTGGTGAAGCTTTCTTT. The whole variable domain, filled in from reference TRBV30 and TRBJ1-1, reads SQTIHQWPATLVQPVGSPLSLECTVEGTSNPNLYWYRQAAGRGLQLLFYSVGIGQISSEVPQNLSASRPQDRQFILSSKKLLLSDSGFYLCAWSSIPPGLSGEAFFGQGTRLTVV.

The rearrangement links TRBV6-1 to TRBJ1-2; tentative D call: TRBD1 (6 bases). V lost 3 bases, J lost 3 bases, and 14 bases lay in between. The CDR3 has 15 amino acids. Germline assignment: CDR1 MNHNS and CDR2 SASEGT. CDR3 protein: CASSEMDRGHYGYTF. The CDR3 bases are TGTGCCAGCAGTGAGATGGACAGAGGACACTATGGCTACACCTTC.